The clone carrying this TCR beta chain was detected only a few times. The sample is drawn from a study of blood T cells in healthy people across ages. For the study at large: In model experiments, template switching was able to capture about one barcoded beta molecule for every two T cells that were present.

Next came a second PCR, run for about 6 to 12 cycles, which used a sample-barcoded 5' primer along with a J-beta primer mix. TCRdb reanalysed the 5' RACE reads using MiXCR and keeps one entry per CDR3 protein. Of 1,800,000 or so distinct CDR3 sequences listed, about two fifths are singletons. Source material: blood. The clonotype was recovered from a human donor in good health.

In DNA form, the CDR3 reads TGTGCCAGCAGCTTAGTCTCAGATCCCACAGATACGCAGTATTTT. It is translated as CASSLVSDPTDTQYF. The chain uses TRBV13 and TRBJ2-3; the D is unclear. V lost 1 base and J lost 2, with 10 bases in between. Germline CDR1 PRHDT, CDR2 FYEKMQ (reference sequence). This CDR3 is built from 15 residues.